This record looks at one TCR beta chain sequence and its context. Its antigen is as yet unknown. This sample was included in a study of radiation and T cells in renal cell carcinoma. The study, taken as a whole, reports: Top tumor clonotypes rose in blood 2 weeks post-radiation, then contracted.

The table came from immunoSEQ multiplex PCR; TCRdb's copy has only in-frame clones and leaves some out. In the table there are 130,000 to 150,000 clones, 75% to 90% of which are singletons. The time point was: blood 4 weeks post-SBRT, at nephrectomy. Documented treatment: 15 Gy SBRT to primary tumor, nephrectomy 4 weeks later. CDR1 SGDLS and CDR2 YYNGEE come from the germline V gene. The length of the CDR3 is 15 residues. After removal of 0 bases from V and 5 bases from J, the junction contained 6 bases not matched to a gene. Here the sequenced sample was blood, taken from a patient whose treatment included radiotherapy and nephrectomy. The gene calls are TRBV9 and TRBJ2-7; 9 nucleotides align to TRBD1. This clonotype was sampled from a woman aged 45 to 65 with renal cell carcinoma. The DNA for the CDR3 is TGTGCCAGCAGCGTAGGTGGGACAGGGCACCACGAGCAGTACTTC. Protein sequence: CASSVGGTGHHEQYF.